This T cell receptor beta chain was recovered during a study of siplizumab effects on memory and regulatory T cells. With regard to this clone: What it binds is unknown.

The V and J ends lost 0 bases and 3 bases respectively, with 11 bases between them. CDR1 and CDR2 from the germline V gene are KGHSH and LQKENI. The CDR3 runs to 15 residues. General observations from the study: Neither a naive nor a memory phenotype was assignable to roughly 80-95% of proliferating CD4+ or CD8+ clones. Treg origin accounted for an average of around 69% of mappable alloreactive CD4+ clones with siplizumab and about 27% in controls.

Assay used: immunoSEQ multiplex PCR; TCRdb lists only in-frame clones, some missing. Of tens of thousands of clones listed, around 97% are singletons. The chain employs TRBV18 and TRBJ2-5; the D is unclear. The sample taken for sequencing was naive CD8+ T cells sorted from blood. This clonotype originated in a human donor in good health. The CDR3 region is CASSPPATAKETQYF. As DNA, the CDR3 is TGTGCCAGCTCACCACCAGCGACGGCCAAAGAGACCCAGTACTTC.